One sample yielded the 10 T cell receptor beta chains listed below, sequenced in a study of shared clonotypes between healthy human individuals (TCRdb year 2020). Preparation of the library involved the immunoSEQ multiplex PCR assay. TCRdb re-hosts the immuneACCESS table, in-frame sequences only. Its copies lack some clones; in the studies checked, an unresolved V gene accounts for under half of them, and the cause for the rest is not known. The sample records roughly 2.6 million clones, roughly 92% of which are singletons. Of the sample, 0.11% to 0.15% falls within the top ten clones. Specimen: naive CD4+ T cells sorted from blood. This specimen's cell subset or site label, interpreted: CD45RA+ positively selected. These TCRs come from a man younger than 30 in good health.

This CDR3 reads CASSSLLVFSYEQYF. CDR3 coding DNA: TGTGCCAGCAGTTCCCTCCTAGTCTTTTCCTACGAGCAGTACTTC. This rearrangement joins TRBV6-8 to TRBJ2-7; no firm D call. V was clipped by 4 bases and J by 1 base, with 14 bases between them. CDR1 and CDR2 (germline): MNHGY, SAAAGT. The CDR3 is 15 amino acids.

A note on this clone: One end of the junction fails to match germline, which may point to a read error. The chain has TRBV7-3 and TRBJ2-3; 9 bases align to TRBD1. From germline, CDR1 is SGHTA and CDR2 FQGTGA. The CDR3 has 12 residues. DNA of the CDR3: TGTGCCAGCAGCCCCCGGACAGGGGTGTTGCATTTT. Amino acid sequence: CASSPRTGVLHF.

This clone was counted a few times. Other DNA variants within this sample encode the same CDR3. V gene TRBV2 combines with J gene TRBJ2-7, with no clear D. The CDR3 is 12 amino acids. The germline V gene encodes CDR1 SNHLY and CDR2 FYNNEI. With 2 bases removed from V and 2 bases from J, the gap between germline ends came to 4 bases. CDR3: CASSERAYEQYF. CDR3 coding DNA: TGTGCCAGCAGTGAAAGAGCCTACGAGCAGTACTTC. Based on the CDR3 plus reference TRBV2 and TRBJ2-7, the full variable domain is EPEVTQTPSHQVTQMGQEVILRCVPISNHLYFYWYRQILGQKVEFLVSFYNNEISEKSEIFDDQFSVERPDGSNFTLKIRSTKLEDSAMYFCASSERAYEQYFGPGTRLTVT.

The J gene is TRBJ1-2, the V gene TRBV11-2; 7 nucleotides match TRBD1. This CDR3 comprises 17 residues. V dropped 1 base and J dropped 8; count of bases not matched to a gene: 16. Germline V gives CDR1 SGHAT, CDR2 FQNNGV. The CDR3 DNA follows: TGTGCCAGCAGCTTAGGACAGGGAGGGTCGGTATTGGACGGCTACACCTTC. Amino acid sequence: CASSLGQGGSVLDGYTF.

The V gene is TRBV28, the J gene TRBJ1-4; the D gene is possibly TRBD1 (5 bases). CDR1 is MDHEN, CDR2 SYDVKM, per germline. The CDR3 loop spans 13 amino acids. The V end lost 6 bases, the J end lost 11 bases, and 16 bases lay between the germline ends. CDR3 loop: CASSPQGEGKLFF. DNA of the CDR3: TGTGCCAGCAGCCCACAAGGGGAAGGGAAACTGTTTTTT.

The J gene is TRBJ1-4, the V gene TRBV7-9; 10 bases fit TRBD1. V lost 5 bases and J lost 5; bases outside the gene matches: 5. Germline CDR1 SEHNR, CDR2 FQNEAQ (reference sequence). The CDR3 sequence is 15 residues long. This chain's CDR3 is CASSPPGQGNEKLFF. Here the CDR3 DNA reads TGTGCCAGCAGCCCACCGGGACAGGGGAATGAAAAACTGTTTTTT.

The chain combines TRBV6-1 with TRBJ2-7; 8 bases fit TRBD1. The junction had 6 bases not matched to a gene; V was cut back by 3 bases and J by 8 bases. The CDR3 loop spans 13 amino acids. Germline CDR1 MNHNS, CDR2 SASEGT. CDR3 sequence reads: CASSDDRGRQQYF. The CDR3 DNA is TGTGCCAGCAGTGACGACAGGGGTCGGCAGCAGTACTTC.

The V gene is TRBV29-1, the J gene TRBJ2-1, with D perhaps TRBD1 or TRBD2 (5 bases each). The CDR3 length is 13 residues. Per germline, CDR1 SQVTM and CDR2 ANQGSEA. Trimming left V 3 bases short and J 3 bases short, with 9 bases between. The CDR3 DNA sequence: TGCAGCGTTGAGGGACGGTTCTACAATGAGCAGTTCTTC. This codes for CSVEGRFYNEQFF.

The rearrangement uses TRBV5-1 and TRBJ2-2; 7 bases match TRBD1. Trimming removed 8 bases from V and 6 bases from J; junction bases left unmatched: 10. In germline, CDR1 is SGHRS, CDR2 YFSETQ. This CDR3 spans 14 amino acids. CDR3 bases: TGCGCCAGTTCACAGGGGCAGAAGGCCGGGGAGCTGTTTTTT. Translation: CASSQGQKAGELFF.

The rearrangement uses TRBV28 and TRBJ1-2, with TRBD1 as a possible D gene (5 bases). CDR1 and CDR2 from the germline V gene are MDHEN and SYDVKM. V lost 6 bases and J 2 bases, leaving 19 bases between the germline ends. This CDR3 is built from 16 residues. CDR3 sequence (DNA): TGTGCCAGCAGCCAAACCACACCGGGACGGAACTATGGCTACACCTTC. Encoded protein: CASSQTTPGRNYGYTF.